This T cell receptor beta chain was documented in a study of identical twins. CDR1 is MNHEY, CDR2 SMNVEV, per germline (reference sequence). CDR3 length equals 16 residues. V dropped 3 bases and J dropped 7 bases, with 19 bases sitting between them. This clonotype came up a few times. Its antigen is not identified. General study results and limits: Abundant cord blood beta clonotypes carried fewer insertions; memory repertoires showed none. Possibly, invariant MAIT and iNKT cells partly confounded zero-insertion analyses. The study found excess low generation probability among twin-shared out-of-frame alpha sequences.

TCRdb fed the 5' RACE reads into MiXCR, producing one record per CDR3 protein. Counted here are 1.5 million to 2 million distinct CDR3 sequences, roughly a third occurring once; the ten biggest clones make up 0.25% to 0.3%. The chain is built from TRBV27 and TRBJ2-4, with D perhaps matching TRBD1 or TRBD2 (5 bases each). The TCR comes from a newborn girl in good health. The sequencing sample was made of cord blood. The CDR3 region is CASSLARGGYDNIQYF. In nucleotides, the CDR3 is TGTGCCAGCAGTTTGGCGAGGGGCGGGTACGACAACATTCAGTACTTC.